A selection of T cell receptor beta chains follows, all from one sample in a study of OX40 agonist ivuxolimab in advanced cancers. The protocol was immunoSEQ multiplex PCR, while the TCRdb copy is restricted to in-frame clones and leaves out a portion. The profile covers approximately 40,000 clones, with about 90% appearing a single time and around 17% taken by the ten largest. Source: CD4+ or CD8+ T cells sorted from blood, taken in a trial of the OX40 agonist ivuxolimab. Receptor source: an adult with an advanced solid tumor such as melanoma, head and neck, liver or kidney cancer. The CDR3 runs from the conserved cysteine through the conserved F or W. The D gene is left open where the match is weak. Size is omitted from some rows. Given values are once, few, many or a class for expanded clones.

size: .
V: TRBV7-2
D: TRBD2
J: TRBJ2-2
CDR3: CASSPLESGGAVGELFF
DNA: TGTGCCAGCAGCCCCCTAGAAAGCGGGGGGGCGGTCGGGGAGCTGTTTTTT

size: once
V: TRBV7-3
D: .
J: TRBJ2-3
CDR3: CASREGVGGDTQYF
DNA: TGTGCCAGCAGGGAAGGGGTTGGTGGAGATACGCAGTATTTT

size: .
V: TRBV6-6
D: .
J: TRBJ1-3
CDR3: CASSHPGGNTIYF
DNA: TGTGCCAGCAGCCACCCCGGGGGAAACACCATATATTTT

size: .
V: TRBV18
D: .
J: TRBJ2-2
CDR3: CASKRRAPGRENTGELFF
DNA: TGTGCCAGCAAACGGCGGGCGCCGGGACGGGAGAACACCGGGGAGCTGTTTTTT

size: .
V: TRBV30
D: .
J: TRBJ1-2
CDR3: CAWDLGVTYGYTF
DNA: TGTGCCTGGGACCTAGGGGTTACCTATGGCTACACCTTC

size: .
V: TRBV11-2
D: .
J: TRBJ2-7
CDR3: CASSSFPTVTYEQYF
DNA: TGTGCCAGCAGCTCTTTCCCGACAGTTACCTACGAGCAGTACTTC

size: .
V: TRBV27
D: .
J: TRBJ1-1
CDR3: CASSSMGGGTEAFF
DNA: TGTGCCAGCAGTTCCATGGGGGGGGGCACTGAAGCTTTCTTT

size: .
V: TRBV4-1
D: .
J: TRBJ2-7
CDR3: CASSHPGDYEQYF
DNA: TGCGCCAGCAGCCATCCAGGGGACTACGAGCAGTACTTC

size: .
V: TRBV6-4
D: .
J: TRBJ2-3
CDR3: CASSDVPGTSTDTQYF
DNA: TGTGCCAGCAGTGACGTTCCCGGGACTAGCACAGATACGCAGTATTTT

size: .
V: TRBV6-5
D: .
J: TRBJ2-2
CDR3: CASSLGGGELFF
DNA: TGTGCCAGCAGTTTGGGAGGCGGGGAGCTGTTTTTT

size: once
V: TRBV7-2
D: .
J: TRBJ2-2
CDR3: CASSHYREDGELFF
DNA: TGTGCCAGCAGCCATTACAGGGAGGACGGGGAGCTGTTTTTT

size: .
V: TRBV7-9
D: TRBD2
J: TRBJ2-1
CDR3: CASSPTSGGPYNEQFF
DNA: TGTGCCAGCAGCCCCACAAGCGGGGGGCCCTACAATGAGCAGTTCTTC

size: .
V: TRBV10-1
D: .
J: TRBJ2-2
CDR3: CASSETGNTGELFF
DNA: TGCGCCAGCAGTGAGACCGGGAACACCGGGGAGCTGTTTTTT

size: .
V: TRBV2
D: .
J: TRBJ1-1
CDR3: CASSVSLGVGTEAFF
DNA: TGTGCCAGCAGTGTTTCCTTAGGGGTGGGCACTGAAGCTTTCTTT

size: .
V: TRBV11-3
D: TRBD1
J: TRBJ2-7
CDR3: CASSSGQGAGYEQYF
DNA: TGTGCCAGCAGCTCAGGACAGGGAGCGGGCTACGAGCAGTACTTC

size: .
V: TRBV18
D: .
J: TRBJ1-1
CDR3: CASSPSTRVRTEAFF
DNA: TGTGCCAGCTCACCATCAACAAGGGTAAGGACTGAAGCTTTCTTT

size: .
V: TRBV6-6
D: .
J: TRBJ2-7
CDR3: CASSYQGIHEQYF
DNA: TGTGCCAGCAGTTATCAGGGGATCCACGAGCAGTACTTC

size: .
V: TRBV6-5
D: TRBD1
J: TRBJ1-6
CDR3: CASSYGQGAGSPLHF
DNA: TGTGCCAGCAGTTACGGGCAGGGGGCCGGGTCACCCCTCCACTTT

size: .
V: TRBV7-9
D: .
J: TRBJ2-5
CDR3: CASSSPGTQYF
DNA: TGTGCCAGCAGCTCCCCAGGGACCCAGTACTTC

size: .
V: TRBV5-4
D: .
J: TRBJ1-3
CDR3: CASSSNPAGGNTIYF
DNA: TGTGCCAGCAGCTCCAATCCGGCGGGAGGAAACACCATATATTTT

size: .
V: TRBV5-6
D: .
J: TRBJ1-5
CDR3: CASSLQGSNQPQHF
DNA: TGTGCCAGCAGCTTACAGGGTAGCAATCAGCCCCAGCATTTT